These 8 T cell receptor beta chains came from one sample sequenced in a study of sequential checkpoint blockade in melanoma. Produced via immunoSEQ multiplex PCR; TCRdb's table is partial and in-frame only. This table has about 18,000 clones, about two thirds appearing once. The sample's treatment: randomized to nivolumab then ipilimumab (arm A) or the reverse (arm B). The sequenced sample was CD8+ T cells sorted from blood (inferred from file names), obtained from a patient given nivolumab and ipilimumab in sequence. The receptors shown here come from a human donor with melanoma.

The V and J genes are TRBV2 and TRBJ1-4; TRBD1 agrees at 8 bases. Unmatched junction bases numbered 11, after V lost 5 bases and J lost 6 bases. CDR1 SNHLY and CDR2 FYNNEI come from the germline V gene. The CDR3 is 16 amino acids. CDR3 sequence: CASSQSHGTGHEKLFF. CDR3 in DNA: TGTGCCAGCAGTCAAAGTCACGGGACAGGCCATGAAAAACTGTTTTTT.

The genes are TRBV7-9 and TRBJ2-6; D not certain. Trimming took off 7 bases at V and 2 bases at J, with 15 bases between the two ends. Germline CDR1 reads SEHNR; CDR2 reads FQNEAQ (reference sequence). The CDR3 runs 16 residues. The CDR3 DNA reads TGTGCCAGCAAAACCACTCCTTCGCCTGGGGCCAACGTCCTGACTTTC. Translation: CASKTTPSPGANVLTF.

The chain is built from TRBV27 and TRBJ1-5; D gene uncertain. V was cut by 3 bases and J by 0 bases, with 6 bases left in between. The germline gives CDR1 MNHEY, CDR2 SMNVEV (reference sequence). The CDR3 totals 14 residues. CDR3 residues: CASSFRFSNQPQHF. The CDR3 region has the DNA TGTGCCAGCAGTTTCCGGTTTAGCAATCAGCCCCAGCATTTT.

There are a few counts of this clone. The V call is TRBV6-6, the J call TRBJ2-7, with D tentatively TRBD1 (5 bases). Germline V gene lookup returns CDR1 MNHNY and CDR2 SVGAGI (reference sequence). The CDR3 runs 16 residues. V lost 6 bases to trimming and J lost 2 bases, with 20 bases between them. Here the CDR3 DNA reads TGTGCCAGCAGCCCCAGCCGAAAACAGGCTGCCTACGAGCAGTACTTC. It codes for CASSPSRKQAAYEQYF.

V gene TRBV7-6 combines with J gene TRBJ1-5; TRBD1 might be the D (5 bases). This CDR3 is 13 amino acids long. Germline CDR1 reads SGHVS; CDR2 reads FNYEAQ. The V gene lost 5 bases and the J gene lost 7 bases, with 12 bases spanning the gap. The CDR3 DNA is TGTGCCAGCAGCCCCAGGGTTGGACAGCCCCAGCATTTT. It yields the protein CASSPRVGQPQHF.

The chain links TRBV6-1 to TRBJ2-7, with 11 bases fitting TRBD2. The CDR3 has 16 residues. Unmatched junction bases numbered 6, after V lost 4 bases and J lost 1 base. Per germline, CDR1 MNHNS and CDR2 SASEGT. CDR3 bases: TGTGCCAGCAGTGCCTTACTAGCGGGAGAATCCTACGAGCAGTACTTC. It specifies CASSALLAGESYEQYF.

This clone has just a few counts. This sequence joins TRBV27 and TRBJ2-7; 8 nucleotides align to TRBD1. Germline loops: CDR1 MNHEY, CDR2 SMNVEV (reference sequence). Losses at the gene ends were 6 bases for V and 7 bases for J; bases not matched to a gene: 11. CDR3 length equals 14 residues. The CDR3 is CASSNQRTGNEQYF. The CDR3 DNA reads as TGTGCCAGCAGCAACCAACGGACAGGGAATGAGCAGTACTTC.

This clone occurred a few times. The CDR3 region is CASSSTSGTTYEQYF. The CDR3 DNA sequence: TGTGCCAGCAGCTCCACTAGCGGGACCACCTACGAGCAGTACTTC. The chain combines TRBV7-9 with TRBJ2-7; 10 bases match TRBD2. There are 15 residues in the CDR3. V lost 4 bases and J lost 2; bases outside the gene matches: 5. The V gene's germline CDR1 is SEHNR and CDR2 FQNEAQ (reference sequence).